This T cell receptor beta chain was sequenced in a study of control samples from healthy donors and cancer patients. Germline V gene lookup returns CDR1 SGHRS and CDR2 YFSETQ. V was cut by 4 bases and J by 2 bases, with 6 bases left in between. CDR3 length: 12 amino acids. The repertoire was sequenced with immunoSEQ multiplex PCR; TCRdb's copy has only in-frame clones and lacks some. This sample has some 410,000 clones, with 75% to 95% found just once. Sequencing was carried out using PBMCs. This receptor was obtained from a middle-aged man with head and neck cancer. The chain joins TRBV5-1 to TRBJ2-5; the D is unclear. CDR3 loop: CASSRTQETQYF. The CDR3 region has the DNA TGCGCCAGCAGCCGAACGCAAGAGACCCAGTACTTC.